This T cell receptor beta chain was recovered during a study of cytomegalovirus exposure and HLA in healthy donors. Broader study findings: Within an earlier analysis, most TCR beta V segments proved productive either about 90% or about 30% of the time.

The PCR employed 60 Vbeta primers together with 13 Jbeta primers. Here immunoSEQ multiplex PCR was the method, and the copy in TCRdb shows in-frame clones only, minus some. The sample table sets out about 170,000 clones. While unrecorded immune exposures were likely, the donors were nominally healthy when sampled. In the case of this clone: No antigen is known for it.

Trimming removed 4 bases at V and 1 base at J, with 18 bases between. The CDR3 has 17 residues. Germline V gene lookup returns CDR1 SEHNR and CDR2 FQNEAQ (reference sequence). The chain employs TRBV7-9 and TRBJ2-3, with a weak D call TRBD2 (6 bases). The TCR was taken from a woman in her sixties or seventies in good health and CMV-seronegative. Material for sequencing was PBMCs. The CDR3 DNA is TGTGCCAGCAGCTCTTTGGGTACGGGAGTCCGCACAGATACGCAGTATTTT. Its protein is CASSSLGTGVRTDTQYF.